The 9 T cell receptor beta chains below come from one sample, sequenced in a study of T cell repertoires in cytomegalovirus infection. In TCRdb, the reads were re-called with MiXCR into one record per CDR3 protein. The data hold about 680,000 distinct CDR3 sequences, with 24% observed a single time. Sample: CD8+ T cells from PBMCs. Receptors were obtained from a human donor in good health (CMV status not recorded). Some clones in this sample may be carry-over from other donors' samples.

This clonotype came up a few times. The chain links TRBV30 to TRBJ2-1; perhaps D is TRBD1 or TRBD2 (5 bases each). CDR1 and CDR2 (germline): GTSNPN, SVGIG (reference sequence). The CDR3 covers 17 residues. V was cut by 5 bases and J by 0 bases, with 20 bases left in between. The CDR3 bases are TGTGCCTGGGGGGGTCGAATTCAAGTCAGCTCCTACAATGAGCAGTTCTTC. This gives the protein CAWGGRIQVSSYNEQFF.

The chain links TRBV4-1 to TRBJ1-1; perhaps TRBD1 as D (5 bases). Trimming took 8 bases from V and 4 from J, leaving 11 bases between them. This CDR3 comprises 12 residues. Germline V gene data show CDR1 as MGHRA and CDR2 as YSYEKL. CDR3 in DNA: TGCGCCAGCCGGGGGGGGAGCACTGAAGCTTTCTTT. This encodes CASRGGSTEAFF.

This clonotype was seen a handful of times. This rearrangement joins TRBV28 to TRBJ1-4; TRBD1 aligns across 7 bases. This CDR3 has 16 amino acids. Per the germline V gene, CDR1 is MDHEN and CDR2 is SYDVKM. V was clipped by 3 bases and J by 8 bases; unmatched bases: 12. In DNA, the CDR3 is TGTGCCAGCAGTTTGGGCGCGGGACAGTCCTGGGAAAAACTGTTTTTT. This encodes CASSLGAGQSWEKLFF. The entire variable domain, with the rest obtained from reference TRBV28 and TRBJ1-4, is as follows: DVKVTQSSRYLVKRTGEKVFLECVQDMDHENMFWYRQDPGLGLRLIYFSYDVKMKEKGDIPEGYSVSREKKERFSLILESASTNQTSMYLCASSLGAGQSWEKLFFGSGTQLSVL.

This rearrangement joins TRBV5-1 to TRBJ2-7; D may be TRBD1 (6 bases). The CDR3 length is 14 residues. V shed 4 bases and J shed 3 bases, with 14 bases lying between them. The germline CDR1 and CDR2 sequences are SGHRS and YFSETQ. CDR3 DNA: TGCGCCAGCAGCCAAGGACAGTATAACTACGAGCAGTACGTC. Translated, it gives CASSQGQYNYEQYV.

This clonotype was observed a few times. The genes are TRBV29-1 and TRBJ2-5; a possible D gene is TRBD2 (5 bases). Between the trimmed V and J ends, which lost 4 bases and 1 base, there was a span of 10 bases. In germline, CDR1 is SQVTM, CDR2 ANQGSEA. This CDR3 has 13 amino acids. CDR3 loop: CSVAGETQETQYF. As DNA, the CDR3 is TGCAGCGTTGCCGGGGAGACCCAAGAGACCCAGTACTTC.

This clonotype occurred many times. The rearrangement joins TRBV12-3 or TRBV12-4 to TRBJ2-1; 11 bases align to TRBD2. V gave up 5 bases and J gave up 4 bases; unmatched junction bases: 7. The CDR3 spans 16 residues. CDR3 residues: CASSPQGLAAYNEQFF. DNA for the CDR3: TGTGCCAGCAGTCCCCAGGGACTAGCGGCGTACAATGAGCAGTTCTTC.

The chain employs TRBV20-1 and TRBJ2-6; 9 positions match TRBD1. Germline loops: CDR1 DFQATT, CDR2 SNEGSKA (reference sequence). V shed 0 bases, J shed 4 bases, and the junction held 4 bases outside the gene matches. CDR3 length equals 16 residues. The CDR3 coding sequence is TGCAGTGCTAGAGAGGGACAGGGCCGAGGGGCCAACGTCCTGACTTTC. This gives the protein CSAREGQGRGANVLTF.

V and J are TRBV7-9 and TRBJ1-1, with a weak D call TRBD1 (6 bases). The germline gives CDR1 SEHNR, CDR2 FQNEAQ (reference sequence). Between the trimmed V and J ends, which lost 5 bases and 5 bases, there was a span of 12 bases. The CDR3 length is 13 residues. The CDR3 DNA sequence: TGTGCCAGCAGCGGCAGGGGAGGAACTGAAGCTTTCTTT. It is translated as CASSGRGGTEAFF.

This clonotype was recorded at least ten times. This chain joins TRBV7-2 and TRBJ1-1, with TRBD1 matching 11 bases. V was pared by 4 bases and J by 10 bases, with 8 bases of the junction left unmatched. The CDR3 is 14 residues long. Germline lookup yields CDR1 SGHTA and CDR2 FQGNSA. The CDR3 DNA reads as TGTGCCAGCAGCTCTCCGGGACAGGGGGTGGGAGCTTTCTTT. Its protein is CASSSPGQGVGAFF.